This TCR beta chain was sequenced during a study of cytomegalovirus exposure and HLA in healthy donors. Primers for the PCR totalled 60 Vbeta and 13 Jbeta. Assay used: immunoSEQ multiplex PCR; TCRdb lists only in-frame clones, some missing. The table includes over 150,000 clones, around 75% detected once. This clone has a handful of counts. Per the germline V gene, CDR1 is LGHNA and CDR2 is YNFKEQ. Trimming removed 0 bases from V and 11 bases from J, with 13 bases in between. The CDR3 has 13 amino acids. This chain links TRBV4-2 with TRBJ1-1; no clear D gene. The source of this sequence is a male donor in good health and CMV-seronegative. The source material was PBMCs. The CDR3 is CASSQDLAERAFF. Here the CDR3 DNA reads TGTGCCAGCAGCCAAGATTTGGCGGAGAGGGCTTTCTTT.